The text below deals with one T cell receptor (beta chain). Its antigen is unknown. Sequence at one end of the junction differs from germline and may be a read error. The data originate from a study of cytomegalovirus exposure and HLA in healthy donors. Findings of the study overall: There were some V segments, including TRBV6-2 and TRBV6-3, excluded as indistinguishable. Among TCR sequences, most were rare, though some public TCRs appeared in many donors. Most CMV-associated TCR beta chains appeared HLA-restricted in a later analysis.

The study sampled nominally healthy donors, though unrecorded immune exposures were likely. CDR3 size: 15 residues. The germline V gene has CDR1 SEHNR and CDR2 FQNEAQ (reference sequence). With 60 Vbeta and 13 Jbeta primers, the PCR was carried out. TCRdb's table, derived via immunoSEQ multiplex PCR, lists solely in-frame clones and lacks some. Of fewer than 250,000 clones in the sample, approximately 82% were seen once. V and J are TRBV7-9 and TRBJ2-2; D is possibly TRBD2 (5 bases). What was sequenced was PBMCs. The receptor's source is a male donor in good health and CMV-seronegative. CDR3 in amino acids: CSSSYSVTNTGELFF. CDR3 sequence (DNA): TGTTCCAGCAGCTATAGCGTGACGAACACCGGGGAGCTGTTTTTT.